This TCR beta chain was identified during a study of control samples from healthy donors and cancer patients (dated by TCRdb to about 2020). Turning to this clone: Its antigen is still unknown. No much larger clone is present one base from it, and per-base qualities are unavailable.

Library creation used the immunoSEQ multiplex PCR assay. In its TCRdb copy, this immuneACCESS table keeps in-frame sequences only and misses some clones. Where compared with another copy, unresolved V genes explain less than half of these, and the others have no known cause. The sample table holds 120,000 to 150,000 clones, of which 80% to 95% were seen once. About 11% of the sample is in the top ten clones. CDR1 MGHRA and CDR2 YSYEKL are derived from the germline V gene. The germline V and J ends show losses of 2 bases and 7 bases respectively, and no gene match explains 10 bases of the junction. Spanning cysteine to phenylalanine, the CDR3 consists of 17 amino acids. Only the CDR3 DNA stays, 51 bases, in frame from base 1.

Sequencing used blood. The chain is made from TRBV4-1 and TRBJ2-1; 11 central nucleotides agree with TRBD2. The sequence came from a man aged 25-45 years in good health. The nucleotide sequence reads as follows: TGCGCCAGCAGCCAAACTAGCGGGAGCTTAGGTAGGAATGAGCAGTTCTTC. The resulting protein is CASSQTSGSLGRNEQFF.